This T cell receptor beta chain emerged from a study of T-cell memory formation after mild COVID-19. Turning to the study itself: Across donors, TCR clusters were largely donor specific. Study-level findings and limits: The study found contracting CD4+ clones mainly in CM and EM and contracting CD8+ clones in EMRA. That cross-reactive memory joined was suggested by some responding clones appearing in pre-infection memory.

TCR alpha and TCR beta cDNA libraries carrying sample barcodes and UMIs were produced by 5'RACE using constant-segment primers. MiXCR was run by TCRdb on the 5' RACE reads, yielding one entry per CDR3 protein. This sample has 300,000 to 400,000 distinct CDR3 sequences, with 12% to 15% found just once. Concerning this clonotype itself: Its specificity is not known.

The source is a man younger than 30 who had mild COVID-19 (a few samples of this study predate the infection). Cell type and time point are not known. The sequenced material came from PBMCs or a T cell subset sorted from them (not recorded which).

CDR3 DNA sequence: TGCAGCGTTGTTGGACTAGCGGGTTACAATGAGCAGTTCTTC. The encoded protein is CSVVGLAGYNEQFF. The gene calls are TRBV29-1 and TRBJ2-1; 11 bases map to TRBD2. The CDR3 runs to 14 residues. CDR1 SQVTM and CDR2 ANQGSEA come from the germline V gene. Trimming removed 4 bases from V and 4 bases from J; junction bases left unmatched: 3.